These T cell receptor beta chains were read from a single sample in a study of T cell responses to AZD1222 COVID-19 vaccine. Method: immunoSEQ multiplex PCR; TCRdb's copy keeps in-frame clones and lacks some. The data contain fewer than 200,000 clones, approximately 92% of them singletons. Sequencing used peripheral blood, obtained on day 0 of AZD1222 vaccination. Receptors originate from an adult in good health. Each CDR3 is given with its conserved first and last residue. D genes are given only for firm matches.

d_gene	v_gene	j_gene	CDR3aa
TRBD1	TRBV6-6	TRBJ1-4	CASSSNRGSNEKLFF
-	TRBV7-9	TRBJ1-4	CASSLAQGANEKLFF
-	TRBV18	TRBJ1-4	CASSPTGWGNEKLFF
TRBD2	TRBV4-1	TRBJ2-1	CASSRSTSGGDNEQFF
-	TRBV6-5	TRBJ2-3	CASSYGWGTDTQYF
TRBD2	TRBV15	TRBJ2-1	CATSRPYTSGEGNEQFF
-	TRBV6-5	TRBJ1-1	CAAWGIQAFF
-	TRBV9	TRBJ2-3	CASSPDGRFTDTQYF
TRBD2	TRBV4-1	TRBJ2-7	CASSLSGGATYF
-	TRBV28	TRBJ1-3	CASGGGYSGNTIYF
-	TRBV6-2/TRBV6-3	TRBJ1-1	CASSYSGPLLAFF
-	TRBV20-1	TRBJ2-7	CSARDRQARYF
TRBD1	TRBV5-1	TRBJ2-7	CASSLGQGGYEQYF
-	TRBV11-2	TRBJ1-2	CASSLPLLPNYGYTF
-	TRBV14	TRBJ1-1	CASSRTSRGAFF
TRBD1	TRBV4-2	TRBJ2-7	CASSQEDRFSYEQYF
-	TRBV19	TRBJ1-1	CASSTRVLRDMNTEAFF
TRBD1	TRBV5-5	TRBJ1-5	CASSEDRYSNQPQHF
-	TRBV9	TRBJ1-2	CASGMSPELTNGYTF
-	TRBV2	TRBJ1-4	CASSGDQGREKLFF
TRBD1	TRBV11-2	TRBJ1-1	CASSTGTGHTEAFF
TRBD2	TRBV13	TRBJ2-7	CASSSSGAYEQYF
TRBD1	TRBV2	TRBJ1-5	CASSWDRGQPQHF
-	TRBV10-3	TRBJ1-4	CAISEPQGGEKLFF
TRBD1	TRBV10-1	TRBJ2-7	CASSEGQAYEQYF
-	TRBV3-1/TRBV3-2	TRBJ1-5	CASSQTAGQPQHF
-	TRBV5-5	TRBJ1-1	CASSREVGAFEGNTEAFF
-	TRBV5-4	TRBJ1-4	CASSPGPPPEKLFF
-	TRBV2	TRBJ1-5	CASSRDASNQPQHF
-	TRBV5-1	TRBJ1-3	CASSLDGVSGNTIYF
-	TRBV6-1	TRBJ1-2	CASSERSWDGYTF
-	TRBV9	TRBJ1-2	CASSARGNYGYTF
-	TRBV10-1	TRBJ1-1	CASSEGRYPMWAFF